The 26 T cell receptor beta chains below were found in one sample sequenced in a study of early T cells in non-severe SARS-CoV-2 infection. In TCRdb, the 5' RACE reads were re-called with MiXCR into one record per CDR3 protein. The data show 53,000 or so distinct CDR3 sequences, 12% seen once. Here the sequenced sample was whole blood, taken at baseline. All receptors derive from an adult who was a healthcare worker with PCR-confirmed SARS-CoV-2 infection or an uninfected control (not recorded which).

Written as DNA, the CDR3 is TGTGCCAGCAGGCTTTCCTACGAGCAGTACTTC. Translating it yields CASRLSYEQYF. The chain uses TRBV11-3 and TRBJ2-7; D unresolved. The CDR3 sequence is 11 residues long. V was clipped by 6 bases and J by 1 base, with 4 bases between them. Looked up from germline, CDR1 is SGHNT and CDR2 is YENEEA.

At least ten counts were recorded for this clonotype. The CDR3 spells CASSQDMSSGANVLTF. The CDR3 coding sequence is TGCGCCAGCAGCCAAGATATGAGCTCTGGGGCCAACGTCCTGACTTTC. The chain combines TRBV4-3 with TRBJ2-6; D gene unclear. V lost 0 bases, J lost 0 bases, and 6 bases lay in between. From germline, CDR1 is LGHNA and CDR2 YSLEER. This CDR3 spans 16 amino acids.

This clonotype was seen many times. V usage is TRBV20-1 and J usage is TRBJ2-3; TRBD2 aligns across 9 bases. Germline V CDR1 and CDR2: DFQATT, SNEGSKA (reference sequence). V shed 3 bases and J 4 bases; nucleotides not matched to a gene: 8. There are 15 residues in the CDR3. In nucleotides, the CDR3 is TGCAGTGCTAGTGAGGTAGCGGGAGTTTCAGATACGCAGTATTTT. It codes for CSASEVAGVSDTQYF.

This clonotype was counted at least ten times. CDR3 in amino acids: CASSVTSGSPDTQYF. Here the CDR3 DNA reads TGTGCCAGCAGCGTAACTAGCGGGAGTCCAGATACGCAGTATTTT. This chain joins TRBV9 and TRBJ2-3; 11 bases fit TRBD2. CDR3 length equals 15 residues. In germline, CDR1 is SGDLS, CDR2 YYNGEE. V lost 1 base, J lost 4 bases, and 2 bases stayed unmatched.

Many counts were recorded for this clonotype. The rearrangement links TRBV5-1 to TRBJ2-7; the D gene is possibly TRBD1 (5 bases). The CDR3 length is 13 residues. Germline loops: CDR1 SGHRS, CDR2 YFSETQ. Trimming removed 5 bases from V and 5 bases from J, with 14 bases in between. CDR3 sequence: CASRVWGSDEQYF. In DNA form, the CDR3 reads TGCGCCAGCAGGGTCTGGGGCAGCGACGAGCAGTACTTC.

The CDR3 loop reads CASSYEPGQGIYGYTF. As DNA, the CDR3 is TGCGCCAGCAGCTACGAACCGGGACAGGGGATCTATGGCTACACCTTC. V gene TRBV5-1 combines with J gene TRBJ1-2; 10 bases are a match to TRBD1. Germline CDR1 is SGHRS and CDR2 is YFSETQ. This CDR3 contains 16 residues. V trimming: 3 bases; J trimming: 4 bases; junction bases outside the gene matches: 9.

The chain joins TRBV11-2 to TRBJ2-5, with 8 positions matching TRBD1. The germline gives CDR1 SGHAT, CDR2 FQNNGV. CDR3 length equals 15 residues. With 6 bases clipped from V and 1 base from J, the junction kept 7 bases outside the gene matches. The CDR3 sequence: CASSSGQAIQETQYF. CDR3 nucleotides: TGTGCCAGCAGTTCGGGACAGGCAATCCAAGAGACCCAGTACTTC.

CDR3 DNA: TGTGCCAGCAGCCCCCAGGCGGGTGCAGGGCAGCCCCAGCATTTT. Translated: CASSPQAGAGQPQHF. V gene TRBV7-2 combines with J gene TRBJ1-5; D is possibly TRBD1 (5 bases). V lost 5 bases, J lost 7 bases, and 18 bases lay in between. Germline-derived CDR1 and CDR2 are SGHTA and FQGNSA. The CDR3 sequence is 15 residues long.

This chain uses TRBV7-2 with TRBJ2-7, with 7 bases matching TRBD1. This CDR3 has 14 residues. CDR1 SGHTA and CDR2 FQGNSA come from the germline V gene. V lost 5 bases and J lost 5; bases outside the gene matches: 9. The CDR3 spells CASSPGQLRDEQYF. The CDR3, as DNA: TGTGCCAGCAGCCCGGGACAGCTGCGAGACGAGCAGTACTTC. The variable domain in full, with the rest retrieved from reference TRBV7-2 and TRBJ2-7, is GAGVSQSPSNKVTEKGKDVELRCDPISGHTALYWYRQSLGQGLEFLIYFQGNSAPDKSGLPSDRFSAERTGGSVSTLTIQRTQQEDSAVYLCASSPGQLRDEQYFGPGTRLTVT.

The table lists this clonotype with a few counts. This rearrangement joins TRBV19 to TRBJ2-6, with TRBD2 matching 12 bases. Losses at the gene ends were 10 bases for V and 0 bases for J; bases not matched to a gene: 4. This CDR3 is built from 16 residues. The germline gives CDR1 LNHDA, CDR2 SQIVND (reference sequence). In DNA, the CDR3 is TGTGCCACCAGGACTAGCGGGAACTCTGGGGCCAACGTCCTGACTTTC. Translating gives CATRTSGNSGANVLTF.

The chain uses TRBV7-2 and TRBJ2-1; TRBD2 matches 10 bases. CDR3 size: 16 residues. Germline V gives CDR1 SGHTA, CDR2 FQGNSA. V trimming: 1 base; J trimming: 6 bases; junction bases outside the gene matches: 6. CDR3 residues: CASSLVASGSSNEQFF. For the CDR3, the DNA is TGTGCCAGCAGCTTAGTGGCTAGCGGGAGCAGCAATGAGCAGTTCTTC.

This clonotype was recorded many times. This chain links TRBV5-1 with TRBJ2-4; 10 nucleotides agree with TRBD1. CDR1 is SGHRS and CDR2 is YFSETQ in the germline V gene. This CDR3 region has 15 residues. The V segment lost 2 bases and the J segment 8 bases; nucleotides outside the gene matches: 7. The CDR3 DNA is TGCGCCAGCAGCTTCATGGGACAGGGGAGGGACATTCAGTACTTC. This gives the protein CASSFMGQGRDIQYF.

This clonotype was recorded at least ten times. The chain carries TRBV18 and TRBJ1-6; a weak D match, TRBD1 (6 bases). From germline, CDR1 is KGHSH and CDR2 LQKENI. The V end lost 0 bases, the J end lost 7 bases, and 10 bases lay between the germline ends. The CDR3 extends over 15 amino acids. The DNA of the CDR3 is TGTGCCAGCTCACCACCGGAGGGGGGAAATTCACCCCTCCACTTT. Its protein is CASSPPEGGNSPLHF.

This clonotype turned up a few times. J is TRBJ2-1 and V is TRBV5-4, with 12 bases lining up with TRBD1. Trimming took 4 bases from V and 5 from J; bases not matched to a gene: 16. The CDR3 totals 19 residues. Germline values: CDR1 SGHNT, CDR2 YYREEE (reference sequence). The CDR3 reads CASSPKPLGQGAYNNEQFF. CDR3 in DNA: TGTGCCAGCAGCCCAAAACCGTTGGGACAGGGGGCTTACAACAATGAGCAGTTCTTC. Together with reference TRBV5-4 and TRBJ2-1, the CDR3 gives the full variable domain: ETGVTQSPTHLIKTRGQQVTLRCSSQSGHNTVSWYQQALGQGPQFIFQYYREEENGRGNFPPRFSGLQFPNYSSELNVNALELDDSALYLCASSPKPLGQGAYNNEQFFGPGTRLTVL.

CDR3 nucleotide sequence: TGTGCCAGCAGCGTAGGAAATAGCGGGAGGGAAATGTACTTC. Residues: CASSVGNSGREMYF. The chain has TRBV9 and TRBJ2-7, with TRBD2 matching over 11 bases. V shed 0 bases, J shed 12 bases, and the junction held 8 bases outside the gene matches. The CDR3 is 14 residues long. Germline-derived CDR1 and CDR2 are SGDLS and YYNGEE.

This clonotype has only a few counts. The rearrangement joins TRBV6-6 to TRBJ1-6; D possibly corresponds to TRBD1 (5 bases). The CDR3 totals 16 residues. Germline CDR1 reads MNHNY; CDR2 reads SVGAGI (reference sequence). The germline V and J ends were trimmed by 2 bases and 7 bases, with 15 bases remaining between them. The CDR3 reads CASSYTPDSGNSPLHF. Here the CDR3 DNA reads TGTGCCAGCAGTTACACCCCTGACAGTGGAAATTCACCCCTCCACTTT.

The V and J genes are TRBV11-3 and TRBJ1-1; D uncertain. The length of the CDR3 is 13 residues. The germline CDR1 and CDR2 sequences are SGHNT and YENEEA. Trimming shortened V by 5 bases and J by 4 bases, and 11 bases separated the two germline ends. The CDR3 sequence is CASSPTDGTEAFF. Here the CDR3 DNA reads TGTGCCAGCAGCCCCACGGATGGCACTGAAGCTTTCTTT.

The CDR3 coding sequence is TGTGCCAGCAGCCCCGGGGACAGGGCTAATCAGCCCCAGCATTTT. Its protein product is CASSPGDRANQPQHF. V usage is TRBV4-2 and J usage is TRBJ1-5, with 9 bases matching TRBD1. After removal of 4 bases from V and 4 bases from J, the junction contained 5 bases not matched to a gene. Looked up from germline, CDR1 is LGHNA and CDR2 is YNFKEQ. The CDR3 runs 15 residues.

The gene calls are TRBV4-3 and TRBJ2-2; TRBD2 is a possible D gene (6 bases). The V end was cut by 0 bases, the J end by 6 bases, with 17 bases between. From germline, CDR1 is LGHNA and CDR2 YSLEER. The CDR3 loop spans 17 amino acids. The CDR3 nucleotides read TGCGCCAGCAGCCAAGAACATGGAGCGGGTTTCTCCGGGGAGCTGTTTTTT. Its translation is CASSQEHGAGFSGELFF.

CDR3 DNA: TGTGCCAGCAGTCTACGATCCGGGACAGCAAATAATTCACCCCTCCACTTT. Translated: CASSLRSGTANNSPLHF. J is TRBJ1-6 and V is TRBV27; TRBD1 agrees at 7 bases. Germline V CDR1 and CDR2: MNHEY, SMNVEV (reference sequence). Trimming took 5 bases from V and 5 from J; bases not matched to a gene: 12. This CDR3 contains 17 residues.

This clonotype was seen a few times. The CDR3 coding sequence is TGCGCCAGCAGCTTGGAGGGACAGGGTTTCGAGACCCAGTACTTC. Residues: CASSLEGQGFETQYF. The chain has TRBV5-1 and TRBJ2-5; TRBD1 aligns across 9 bases. Trimming removed 0 bases from V and 5 bases from J; junction bases left unmatched: 5. This CDR3 region has 15 residues. Germline lookup yields CDR1 SGHRS and CDR2 YFSETQ. Full variable domain (outside the CDR3, taken from reference TRBV5-1 and TRBJ2-5): KAGVTQTPRYLIKTRGQQVTLSCSPISGHRSVSWYQQTPGQGLQFLFEYFSETQRNKGNFPGRFSGRQFSNSRSEMNVSTLELGDSALYLCASSLEGQGFETQYFGPGTRLLVL.

CDR3 bases: TGTGCCAGAGGGCCCCTTGAAAAACTGTTTTTT. Amino acids: CARGPLEKLFF. This rearrangement joins TRBV19 to TRBJ1-4; D is unresolved. V was cut by 9 bases and J by 7 bases, with 9 bases left in between. Germline lookup yields CDR1 LNHDA and CDR2 SQIVND (reference sequence). The CDR3 covers 11 residues.

This clonotype has more than one count but fewer than ten. The chain carries TRBV28 and TRBJ1-4, with TRBD1 identical over 8 bases. V dropped 7 bases and J dropped 5; count of bases not matched to a gene: 9. The CDR3 runs 15 residues. Germline assignment: CDR1 MDHEN and CDR2 SYDVKM. CDR3 loop: CASNMAGGGNEKLFF. CDR3 sequence (DNA): TGTGCCAGCAATATGGCAGGGGGCGGGAATGAAAAACTGTTTTTT.

This clonotype was detected a few times. The chain uses TRBV11-2 and TRBJ2-1; D gene ambiguous. There are 11 residues in the CDR3. Germline V lookup: CDR1 SGHAT, CDR2 FQNNGV. V dropped 1 base and J dropped 9 bases, with 4 bases sitting between them. The CDR3 coding sequence is TGTGCCAGCAGCTTAGGGGGTGAGCAGTTCTTC. This gives the protein CASSLGGEQFF. Drawing the rest from reference TRBV11-2 and TRBJ2-1, the complete variable domain is EAGVAQSPRYKIIEKRQSVAFWCNPISGHATLYWYQQILGQGPKLLIQFQNNGVVDDSQLPKDRFSAERLKGVDSTLKIQPAKLEDSAVYLCASSLGGEQFFGPGTRLTVL.

This chain joins TRBV28 and TRBJ1-1; tentatively, D is TRBD1 (6 bases). CDR3 length equals 14 residues. Germline assignment: CDR1 MDHEN and CDR2 SYDVKM. The V and J ends lost 5 bases and 6 bases respectively, with 16 bases between them. The CDR3 sequence: CASSPRTGFAEAFF. CDR3 coding DNA: TGTGCCAGCAGTCCACGAACAGGGTTCGCTGAAGCTTTCTTT. The variable domain in full, completed from reference TRBV28 and TRBJ1-1, reads DVKVTQSSRYLVKRTGEKVFLECVQDMDHENMFWYRQDPGLGLRLIYFSYDVKMKEKGDIPEGYSVSREKKERFSLILESASTNQTSMYLCASSPRTGFAEAFFGQGTRLTVV.

This clonotype was counted many times. The chain uses TRBV6-2 or TRBV6-3 and TRBJ2-7; 7 bases agree with TRBD1. Germline V lookup: CDR1 MNHEY, CDR2 SVGEGT. The CDR3 totals 14 residues. V trimming: 8 bases; J trimming: 3 bases; junction bases outside the gene matches: 10. The CDR3 DNA reads TGTGCCAGCGGACCATGGGACAGTTACTACGAGCAGTACTTC. Translated: CASGPWDSYYEQYF.